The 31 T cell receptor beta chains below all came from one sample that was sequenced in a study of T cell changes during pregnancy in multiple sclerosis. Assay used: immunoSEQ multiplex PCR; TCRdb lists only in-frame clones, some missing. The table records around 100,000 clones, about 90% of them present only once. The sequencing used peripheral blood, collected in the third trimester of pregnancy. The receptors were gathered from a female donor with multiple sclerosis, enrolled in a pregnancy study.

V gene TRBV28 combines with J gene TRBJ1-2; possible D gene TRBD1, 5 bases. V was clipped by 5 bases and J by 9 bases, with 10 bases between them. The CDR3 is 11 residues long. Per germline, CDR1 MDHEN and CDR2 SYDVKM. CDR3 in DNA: TGTGCCAGCAGTGGGACTATACGCTACACCTTC. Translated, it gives CASSGTIRYTF.

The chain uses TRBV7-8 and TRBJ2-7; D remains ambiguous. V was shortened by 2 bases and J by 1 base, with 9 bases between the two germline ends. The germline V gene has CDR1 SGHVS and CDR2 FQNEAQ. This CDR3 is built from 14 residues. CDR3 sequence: CASSLSQLSYEQYF. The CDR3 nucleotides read TGTGCCAGCAGCTTATCACAGCTATCCTACGAGCAGTACTTC. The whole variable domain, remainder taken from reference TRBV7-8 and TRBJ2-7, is GAGVSQSPRYKVAKRGQDVALRCDPISGHVSLFWYQQALGQGPEFLTYFQNEAQLDKSGLPSDRFFAERPEGSVSTLKIQRTQQEDSAVYLCASSLSQLSYEQYFGPGTRLTVT.

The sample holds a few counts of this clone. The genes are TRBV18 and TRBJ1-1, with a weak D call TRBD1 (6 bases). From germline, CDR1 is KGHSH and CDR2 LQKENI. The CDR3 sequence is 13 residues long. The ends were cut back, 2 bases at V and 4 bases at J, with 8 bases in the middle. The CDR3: CASSPGGSTEAFF. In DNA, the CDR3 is TGTGCCAGCTCACCAGGGGGCAGCACTGAAGCTTTCTTT.

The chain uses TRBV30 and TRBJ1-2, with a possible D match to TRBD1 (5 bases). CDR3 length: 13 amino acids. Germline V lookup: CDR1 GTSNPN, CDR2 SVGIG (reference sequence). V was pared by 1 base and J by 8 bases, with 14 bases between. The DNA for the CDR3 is TGTGCCTGGAGTGGGGGACTACAAAGGGGCTACACCTTC. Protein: CAWSGGLQRGYTF.

The CDR3 is CASSPAAATDTQYF. The CDR3 DNA is TGTGCCAGCAGCCCCGCGGCGGCGACAGATACGCAGTATTTT. This chain joins TRBV6-5 and TRBJ2-3; D gene unclear. Germline-derived CDR1 and CDR2 are MNHEY and SVGAGI. The CDR3 totals 14 residues. V dropped 6 bases and J dropped 3 bases, with 13 bases sitting between them.

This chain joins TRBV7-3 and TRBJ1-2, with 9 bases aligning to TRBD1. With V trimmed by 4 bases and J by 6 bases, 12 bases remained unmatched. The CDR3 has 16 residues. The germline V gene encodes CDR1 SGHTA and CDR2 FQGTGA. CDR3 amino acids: CASSSNGGQGLDGYTF. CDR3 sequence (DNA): TGTGCCAGCAGCTCAAACGGGGGACAGGGACTCGATGGCTACACCTTC.

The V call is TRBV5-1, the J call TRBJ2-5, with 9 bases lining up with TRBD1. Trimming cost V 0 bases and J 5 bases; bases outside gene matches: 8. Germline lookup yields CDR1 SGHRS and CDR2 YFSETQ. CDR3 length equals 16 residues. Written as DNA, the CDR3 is TGCGCCAGCAGCTTGGGCGGGACAGGGCTGTGGGAGACCCAGTACTTC. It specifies CASSLGGTGLWETQYF.

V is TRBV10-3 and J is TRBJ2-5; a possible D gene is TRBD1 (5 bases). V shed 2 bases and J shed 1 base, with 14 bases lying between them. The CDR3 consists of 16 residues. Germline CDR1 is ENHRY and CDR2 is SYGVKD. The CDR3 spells CAISESSWGGQETQYF. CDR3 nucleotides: TGTGCCATCAGTGAGAGCAGCTGGGGCGGCCAAGAGACCCAGTACTTC.

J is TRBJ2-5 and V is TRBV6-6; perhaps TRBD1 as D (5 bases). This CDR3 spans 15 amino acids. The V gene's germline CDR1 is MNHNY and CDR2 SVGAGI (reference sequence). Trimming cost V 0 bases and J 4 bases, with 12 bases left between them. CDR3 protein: CASSYSIGRGETQYF. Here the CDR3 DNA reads TGTGCCAGCAGTTACTCGATCGGTAGGGGAGAGACCCAGTACTTC.

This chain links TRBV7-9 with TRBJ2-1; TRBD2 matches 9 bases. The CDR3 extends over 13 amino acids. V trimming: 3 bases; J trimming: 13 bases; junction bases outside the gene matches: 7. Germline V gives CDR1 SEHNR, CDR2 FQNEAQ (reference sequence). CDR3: CASSFLSGLAQFF. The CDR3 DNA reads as TGTGCCAGCAGCTTCCTCTCGGGACTAGCCCAGTTCTTC.

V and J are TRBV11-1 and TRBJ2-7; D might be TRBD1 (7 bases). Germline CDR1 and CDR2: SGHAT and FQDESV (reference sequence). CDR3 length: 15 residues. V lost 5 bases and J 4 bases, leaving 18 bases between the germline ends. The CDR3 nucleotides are TGTGCCAGCAGCCGACTCAGGGGGGCTGGGTACGAGCAGTACTTC. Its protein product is CASSRLRGAGYEQYF.

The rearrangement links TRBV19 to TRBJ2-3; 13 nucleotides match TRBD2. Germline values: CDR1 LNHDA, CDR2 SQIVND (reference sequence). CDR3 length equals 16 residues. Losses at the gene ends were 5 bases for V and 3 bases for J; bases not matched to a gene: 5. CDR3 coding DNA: TGTGCCAGTAGTTCCTTGACTAGCGGGAGGACAGATACGCAGTATTTT. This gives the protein CASSSLTSGRTDTQYF.

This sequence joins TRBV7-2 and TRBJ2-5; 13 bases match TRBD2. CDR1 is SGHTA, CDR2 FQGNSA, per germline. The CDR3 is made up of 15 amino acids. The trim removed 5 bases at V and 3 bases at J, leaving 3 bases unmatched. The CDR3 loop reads CASSRGTSGEETQYF. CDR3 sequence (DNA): TGTGCCAGCAGCCGCGGGACTAGCGGGGAAGAGACCCAGTACTTC. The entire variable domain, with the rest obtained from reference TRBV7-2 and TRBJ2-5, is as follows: GAGVSQSPSNKVTEKGKDVELRCDPISGHTALYWYRQSLGQGLEFLIYFQGNSAPDKSGLPSDRFSAERTGGSVSTLTIQRTQQEDSAVYLCASSRGTSGEETQYFGPGTRLLVL.

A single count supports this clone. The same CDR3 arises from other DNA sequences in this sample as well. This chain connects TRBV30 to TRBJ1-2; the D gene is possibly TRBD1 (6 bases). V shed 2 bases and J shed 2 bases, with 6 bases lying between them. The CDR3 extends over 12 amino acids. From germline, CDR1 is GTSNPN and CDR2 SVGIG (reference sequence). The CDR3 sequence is CAWSTGNYGYTF. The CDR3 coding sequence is TGTGCCTGGAGTACAGGGAACTATGGCTACACCTTC.

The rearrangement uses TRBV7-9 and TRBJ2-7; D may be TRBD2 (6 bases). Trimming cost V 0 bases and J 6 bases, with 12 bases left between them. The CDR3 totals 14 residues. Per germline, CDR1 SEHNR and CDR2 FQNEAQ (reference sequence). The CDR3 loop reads CASSLAGGSSEQYF. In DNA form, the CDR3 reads TGTGCCAGCAGCTTAGCGGGGGGTAGTAGCGAGCAGTACTTC.

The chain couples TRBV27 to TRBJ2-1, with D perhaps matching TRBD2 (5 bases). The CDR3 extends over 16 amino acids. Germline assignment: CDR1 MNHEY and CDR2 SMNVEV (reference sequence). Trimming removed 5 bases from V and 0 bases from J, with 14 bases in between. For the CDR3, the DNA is TGTGCCAGCAGTCCCCGGCGGGCCAGCTCCTACAATGAGCAGTTCTTC. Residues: CASSPRRASSYNEQFF.

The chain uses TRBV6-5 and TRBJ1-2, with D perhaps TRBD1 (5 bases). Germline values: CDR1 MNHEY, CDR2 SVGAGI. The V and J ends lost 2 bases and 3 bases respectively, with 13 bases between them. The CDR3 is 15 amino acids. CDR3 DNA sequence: TGTGCCAGCAGTTACGACAGTGAGCGAGACTATGGCTACACCTTC. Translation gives CASSYDSERDYGYTF.

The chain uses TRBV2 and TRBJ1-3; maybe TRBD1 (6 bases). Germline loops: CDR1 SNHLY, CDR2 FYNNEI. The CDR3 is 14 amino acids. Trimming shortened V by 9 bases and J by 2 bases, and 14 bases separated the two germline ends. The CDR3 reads CASKSQGPGNTIYF. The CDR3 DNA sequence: TGTGCCAGTAAGAGTCAGGGGCCTGGAAACACCATATATTTT.

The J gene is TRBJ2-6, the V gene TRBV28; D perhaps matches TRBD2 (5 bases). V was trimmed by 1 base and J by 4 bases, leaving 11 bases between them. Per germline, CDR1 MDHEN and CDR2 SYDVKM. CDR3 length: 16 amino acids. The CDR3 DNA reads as TGTGCCAGCAGTTTATCGGGGTCTTCCGGGGCCAACGTCCTGACTTTC. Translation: CASSLSGSSGANVLTF.

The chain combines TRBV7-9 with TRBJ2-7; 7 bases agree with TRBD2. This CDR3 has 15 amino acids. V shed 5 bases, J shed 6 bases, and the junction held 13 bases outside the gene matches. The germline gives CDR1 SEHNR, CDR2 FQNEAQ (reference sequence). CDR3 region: CASSPRAGVSGEQYF. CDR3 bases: TGTGCCAGCAGCCCAAGGGCGGGAGTAAGTGGCGAGCAGTACTTC.

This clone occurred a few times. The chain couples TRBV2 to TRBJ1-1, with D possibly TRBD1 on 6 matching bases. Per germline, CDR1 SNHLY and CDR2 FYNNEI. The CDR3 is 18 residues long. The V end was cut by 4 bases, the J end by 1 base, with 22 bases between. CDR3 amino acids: CASSVASGITRGNTEAFF. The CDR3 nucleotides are TGTGCCAGCAGTGTGGCGTCCGGGATCACCAGGGGGAACACTGAAGCTTTCTTT.

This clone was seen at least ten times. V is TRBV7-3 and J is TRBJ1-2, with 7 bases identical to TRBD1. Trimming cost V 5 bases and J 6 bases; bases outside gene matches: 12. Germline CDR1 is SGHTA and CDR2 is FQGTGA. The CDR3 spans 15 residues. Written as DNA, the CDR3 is TGTGCCAGCAGCGCCGGCGGGGCGACAGGGCATGGCTACACCTTC. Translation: CASSAGGATGHGYTF.

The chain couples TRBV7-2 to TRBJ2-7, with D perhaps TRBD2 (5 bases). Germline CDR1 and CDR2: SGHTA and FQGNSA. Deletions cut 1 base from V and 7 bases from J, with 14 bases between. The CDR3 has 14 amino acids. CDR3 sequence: CASSLGRRTGEQYF. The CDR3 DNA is TGTGCCAGCAGCTTAGGTCGGAGGACGGGGGAGCAGTACTTC.

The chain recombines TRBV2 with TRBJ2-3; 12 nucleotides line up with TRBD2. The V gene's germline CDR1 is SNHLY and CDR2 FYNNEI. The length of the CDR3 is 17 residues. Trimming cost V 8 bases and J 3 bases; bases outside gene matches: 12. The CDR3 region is CASLMTLLAGGTDTQYF. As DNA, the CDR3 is TGTGCCAGCCTAATGACTTTACTAGCGGGGGGAACAGATACGCAGTATTTT.

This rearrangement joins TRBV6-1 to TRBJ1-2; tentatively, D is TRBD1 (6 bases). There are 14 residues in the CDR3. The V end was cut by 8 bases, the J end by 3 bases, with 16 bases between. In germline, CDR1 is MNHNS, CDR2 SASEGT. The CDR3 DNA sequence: TGTGCCAGCGACCTTTTACAGGGACACTATGGCTACACCTTC. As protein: CASDLLQGHYGYTF.

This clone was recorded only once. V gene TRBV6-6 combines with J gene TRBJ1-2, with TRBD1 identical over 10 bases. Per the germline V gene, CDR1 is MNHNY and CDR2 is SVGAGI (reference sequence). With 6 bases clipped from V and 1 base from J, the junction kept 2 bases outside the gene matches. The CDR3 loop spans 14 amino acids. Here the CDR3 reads CASRGTGDNYGYTF. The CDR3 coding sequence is TGTGCCAGCAGGGGGACAGGGGATAACTATGGCTACACCTTC.

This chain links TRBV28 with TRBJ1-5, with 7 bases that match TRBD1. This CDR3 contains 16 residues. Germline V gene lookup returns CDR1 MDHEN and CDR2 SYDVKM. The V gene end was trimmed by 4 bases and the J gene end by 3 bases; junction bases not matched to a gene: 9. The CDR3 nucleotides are TGTGCCAGCAGTTCGGGGTCGGGACAGAACAATCAGCCCCAGCATTTT. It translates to CASSSGSGQNNQPQHF.

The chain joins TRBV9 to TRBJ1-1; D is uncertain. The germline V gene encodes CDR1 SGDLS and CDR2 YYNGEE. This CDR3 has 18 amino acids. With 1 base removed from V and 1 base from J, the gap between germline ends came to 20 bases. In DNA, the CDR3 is TGTGCCAGCAGCGTACCCCCCGGGCCCCAGCGGGGGAACACTGAAGCTTTCTTT. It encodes CASSVPPGPQRGNTEAFF.

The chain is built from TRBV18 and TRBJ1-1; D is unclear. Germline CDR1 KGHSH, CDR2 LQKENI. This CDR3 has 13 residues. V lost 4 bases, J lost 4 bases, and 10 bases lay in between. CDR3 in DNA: TGTGCCAGCTCACTCGGAGGGCCCACTGAAGCTTTCTTT. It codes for CASSLGGPTEAFF.

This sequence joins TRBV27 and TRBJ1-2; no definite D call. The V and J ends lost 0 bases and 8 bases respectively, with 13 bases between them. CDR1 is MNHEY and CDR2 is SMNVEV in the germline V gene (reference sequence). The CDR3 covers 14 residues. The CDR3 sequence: CASSLSFDSSGYTF. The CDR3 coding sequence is TGTGCCAGCAGTTTATCGTTCGATTCTAGCGGCTACACCTTC.

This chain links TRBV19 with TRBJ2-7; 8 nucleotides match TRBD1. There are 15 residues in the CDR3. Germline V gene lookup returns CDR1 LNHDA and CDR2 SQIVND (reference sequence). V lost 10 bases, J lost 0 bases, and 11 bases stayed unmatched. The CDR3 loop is CATQLRTGYSYEQYF. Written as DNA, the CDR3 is TGTGCCACCCAACTTCGGACAGGGTACTCCTACGAGCAGTACTTC.